The TCR beta chain under discussion was sequenced for a study of T cell repertoires in cytomegalovirus infection. The wider study: CMV infection together with matching HLA type was indicated by public TCR beta signatures. Study outcomes and limitations: HLA-C-restricted CMV-specific TCR beta clonotypes were dominant in the ex vivo response.

This CDR3 spans 14 amino acids. V shed 5 bases and J 4 bases; nucleotides not matched to a gene: 10. Germline CDR1 and CDR2: DFQATT and SNEGSKA (reference sequence). Of note for this clonotype: Its antigen is as yet unknown.

TCRdb independently ran MiXCR on the reads; one entry per CDR3 protein. The sample contains over 300,000 distinct CDR3 sequences, roughly 15% of which appear only once. V usage is TRBV20-1 and J usage is TRBJ1-2; TRBD1 matches 7 bases. This clonotype originated in a human donor in good health (CMV status not recorded). Some clones in this sample may be carry-over from other donors' samples. The material sequenced was PBMCs. CDR3 nucleotide sequence: TGCAGTGCTCCAAGACAGGGTGGTATCTATGGCTACACCTTC. Its translation: CSAPRQGGIYGYTF.